A selection of T cell receptor beta chains follows, all from one sample in a study of shared clonotypes between healthy human individuals. This table comes from immunoSEQ multiplex PCR, and its TCRdb copy is limited to in-frame clones, with some not included. The repertoire has around 2.5 million clones, 80% to 95% of them found once; the top ten carry more than 0.35%. Source material: naive CD4+ T cells from PBMCs. The source of these receptors is a man between 18 and 35 years old in good health. Some clones in this sample may be carry-over from other donors' samples. Each CDR3 is given with its conserved first and last residue. A D gene is named only where the DNA matches it firmly. Where a row states a size, it is once, few, many or the class of an expanded clone; other rows omit it.

-	TRBV5-1	once	TRBJ2-3	CASSSSGTDTQYF	TGCGCCAGCAGCTCGAGCGGAACAGATACGCAGTATTTT
-	TRBV11-2	-	TRBJ1-5	CASSFSPSNQPQHF	TGTGCCAGCAGTTTTTCTCCCAGCAATCAGCCCCAGCATTTT
-	TRBV5-6	-	TRBJ2-5	CASSLRQILEETQYF	TGTGCCAGCAGCTTGAGGCAGATACTGGAAGAGACCCAGTACTTC
TRBD2	TRBV6-5	-	TRBJ2-3	CASSYSLAGLTDTQYF	TGTGCCAGCAGTTACTCACTAGCGGGTCTCACAGATACGCAGTATTTT
-	TRBV5-5	-	TRBJ2-1	CASSLGGSSYNEQFF	TGTGCCAGCAGCTTGGGAGGCAGCTCCTACAATGAGCAGTTCTTC
-	TRBV4-2	-	TRBJ1-3	CASSQSVSSGNTIYF	TGTGCCAGCAGCCAATCGGTGAGCTCTGGAAACACCATATATTTT
-	TRBV11-3	-	TRBJ2-1	CASSLSAGLYNEQFF	TGTGCCAGCAGCTTAAGTGCAGGTCTCTACAATGAGCAGTTCTTC
-	TRBV30	-	TRBJ2-1	CAWSVSSKEQFF	TGTGCCTGGAGTGTATCCTCTAAAGAGCAGTTCTTC
TRBD1	TRBV7-2	-	TRBJ2-7	CASSFWQGANYEQYF	TGTGCCAGCAGCTTTTGGCAGGGGGCGAACTACGAGCAGTACTTC
TRBD2	TRBV7-9	-	TRBJ2-7	CASSAGGSAESSYEQYF	TGTGCCAGCAGCGCGGGGGGGTCCGCGGAGAGCTCCTACGAGCAGTACTTC
TRBD2	TRBV4-2	-	TRBJ2-5	CASSVGQAGGLETQYF	TGTGCCAGCAGCGTGGGCCAAGCGGGAGGTTTAGAGACCCAGTACTTC
-	TRBV6-5	-	TRBJ2-7	CASSYSEGQGEQYF	TGTGCCAGCAGTTACTCGGAGGGCCAGGGCGAGCAGTACTTC
-	TRBV25-1	-	TRBJ2-5	CASSKYPGETQYF	TGTGCCAGCAGTAAATATCCGGGGGAGACCCAGTACTTC
TRBD1	TRBV5-5	-	TRBJ2-1	CASSQGPPGGQFF	TGTGCCAGCAGTCAGGGACCGCCAGGGGGGCAGTTCTTC
-	TRBV7-9	-	TRBJ1-2	CASSLTYYGYTF	TGTGCCAGCAGCTTAACGTACTATGGCTACACCTTC
-	TRBV21-1	-	TRBJ2-2	CASSLNTGELFF	TGTGCCAGCAGCCTCAACACCGGGGAGCTGTTTTTT
TRBD2	TRBV5-4	-	TRBJ2-3	CASSLLAPRTDTQYF	TGTGCCAGCAGCTTACTAGCGCCCCGCACAGATACGCAGTATTTT
TRBD1	TRBV5-1	-	TRBJ2-2	CASSSSGTGISGELFF	TGCGCCAGCAGCTCTTCCGGGACAGGGATAAGTGGGGAGCTGTTTTTT
-	TRBV20-1	-	TRBJ1-1	CSARLNTEAFF	TGCAGTGCTAGATTGAACACTGAAGCTTTCTTT
-	TRBV5-1	-	TRBJ1-2	CASSLARNYGYTF	TGCGCCAGCAGCTTGGCCAGGAACTATGGCTACACCTTC
-	TRBV1	-	TRBJ2-7	CTSVDRGYEQYF	TGCACCAGCGTTGACAGGGGTTACGAGCAGTACTTC
-	TRBV29-1	-	TRBJ2-3	CSSGRLLTDTQYF	TGCAGCTCGGGACGACTACTCACAGATACGCAGTATTTT
TRBD2	TRBV7-3	-	TRBJ2-1	CASSFGASGGNEQFF	TGTGCCAGCAGCTTTGGAGCTAGCGGGGGGAATGAGCAGTTCTTC
-	TRBV30	few	TRBJ1-5	CAWSRTVSNQPQHF	TGTGCCTGGAGTCGGACTGTTAGCAATCAGCCCCAGCATTTT
TRBD1	TRBV7-9	-	TRBJ2-2	CASSYRDRGTTGELFF	TGTGCCAGCAGCTACCGGGACAGGGGCACGACCGGGGAGCTGTTTTTT
-	TRBV11-2	-	TRBJ1-1	CASSPQFGVRDVFF	TGTGCCAGCAGCCCCCAATTCGGGGTGAGAGATGTTTTCTTT
-	TRBV5-4	-	TRBJ2-7	CASRGYSYEQYF	TGTGCCAGCAGGGGGTACTCCTACGAGCAGTACTTC
-	TRBV10-3	-	TRBJ2-1	CAISDGTYHKYNEQFF	TGTGCCATCAGTGATGGTACGTACCATAAGTACAATGAGCAGTTCTTC
TRBD2	TRBV7-2	-	TRBJ2-1	CASSVVTSGDSYNEQFF	TGTGCCAGCAGCGTTGTGACTAGCGGGGACTCTTACAATGAGCAGTTCTTC
-	TRBV19	-	TRBJ2-5	CASSIRYQETQYF	TGTGCCAGTAGTATCCGGTACCAAGAGACCCAGTACTTC